The present TCR beta chain was sequenced within a study of blood T cell repertoires in COVID-19. The CDR3 runs 15 residues. Germline V gene sequence: CDR1 SGHRS, CDR2 YFSETQ. Trimming left V 2 bases short and J 3 bases short, with 11 bases between. TCRdb keeps only in-frame clones here, not all; method: immunoSEQ multiplex PCR. The sample shows about 350,000 clones, about 90% of them seen only once. Living in about two dozen US areas, the participants were between about 18 and 95 years of age. Which cohort a participant joined came from the clinical history participants gave. Exposed enrollees had met someone with a PCR-confirmed or clinician-diagnosed COVID-19 case at some point within the 2 weeks before study entry.

V usage is TRBV5-1 and J usage is TRBJ2-2; D unresolved. This TCR came from a young woman who had been exposed to COVID-19. Source material: PBMCs or T cells enriched from blood (not recorded which). CDR3 DNA: TGCGCCAGCAGCTTTGGGTCCGGAGACACCGGGGAGCTGTTTTTT. This codes for CASSFGSGDTGELFF.